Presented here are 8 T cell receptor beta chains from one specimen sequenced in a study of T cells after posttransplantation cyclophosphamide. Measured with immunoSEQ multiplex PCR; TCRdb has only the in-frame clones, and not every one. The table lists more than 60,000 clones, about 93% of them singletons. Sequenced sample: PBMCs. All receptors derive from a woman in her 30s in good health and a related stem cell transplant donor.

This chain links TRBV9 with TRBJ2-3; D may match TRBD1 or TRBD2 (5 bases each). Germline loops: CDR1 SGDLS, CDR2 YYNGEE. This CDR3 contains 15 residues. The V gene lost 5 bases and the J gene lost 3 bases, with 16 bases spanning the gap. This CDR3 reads CASSGTWEHTDTQYF. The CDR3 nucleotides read TGTGCCAGCAGTGGGACGTGGGAACATACAGATACGCAGTATTTT.

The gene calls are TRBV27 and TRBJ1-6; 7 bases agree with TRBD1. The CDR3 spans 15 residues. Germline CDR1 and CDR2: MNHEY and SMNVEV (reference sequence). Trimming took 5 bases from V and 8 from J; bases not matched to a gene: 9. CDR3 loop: CASSHPGQWDSPLHF. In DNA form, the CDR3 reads TGTGCCAGCAGTCATCCGGGACAGTGGGATTCACCCCTCCACTTT.

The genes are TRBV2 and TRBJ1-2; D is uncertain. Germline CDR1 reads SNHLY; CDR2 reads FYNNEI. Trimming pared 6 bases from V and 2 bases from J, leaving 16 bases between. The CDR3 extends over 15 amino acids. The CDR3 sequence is CASRDRTGSNYGYTF. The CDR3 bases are TGTGCCAGCAGGGATCGAACGGGATCGAACTATGGCTACACCTTC.

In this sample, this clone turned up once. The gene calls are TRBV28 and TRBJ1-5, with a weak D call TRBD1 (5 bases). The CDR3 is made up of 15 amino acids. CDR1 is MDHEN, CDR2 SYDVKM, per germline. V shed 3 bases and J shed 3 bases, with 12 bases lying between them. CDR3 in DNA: TGTGCCAGCAGTTTGCCGGGACCGCACAATCAGCCCCAGCATTTT. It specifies CASSLPGPHNQPQHF. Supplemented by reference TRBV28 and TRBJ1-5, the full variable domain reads DVKVTQSSRYLVKRTGEKVFLECVQDMDHENMFWYRQDPGLGLRLIYFSYDVKMKEKGDIPEGYSVSREKKERFSLILESASTNQTSMYLCASSLPGPHNQPQHFGDGTRLSIL.

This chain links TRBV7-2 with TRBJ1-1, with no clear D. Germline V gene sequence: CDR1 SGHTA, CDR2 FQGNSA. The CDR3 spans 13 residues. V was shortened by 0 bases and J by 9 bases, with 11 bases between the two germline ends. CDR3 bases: TGTGCCAGCAGCTTAGCGCTCCCACACAAAGCTTTCTTT. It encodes CASSLALPHKAFF. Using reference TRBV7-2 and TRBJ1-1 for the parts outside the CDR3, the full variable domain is GAGVSQSPSNKVTEKGKDVELRCDPISGHTALYWYRQSLGQGLEFLIYFQGNSAPDKSGLPSDRFSAERTGGSVSTLTIQRTQQEDSAVYLCASSLALPHKAFFGQGTRLTVV.

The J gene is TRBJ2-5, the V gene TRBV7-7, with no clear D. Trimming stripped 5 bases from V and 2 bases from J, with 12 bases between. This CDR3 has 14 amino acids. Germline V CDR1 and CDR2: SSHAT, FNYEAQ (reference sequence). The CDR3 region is CASSPALGQETQYF. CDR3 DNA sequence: TGTGCCAGCAGCCCCGCGTTAGGGCAAGAGACCCAGTACTTC.

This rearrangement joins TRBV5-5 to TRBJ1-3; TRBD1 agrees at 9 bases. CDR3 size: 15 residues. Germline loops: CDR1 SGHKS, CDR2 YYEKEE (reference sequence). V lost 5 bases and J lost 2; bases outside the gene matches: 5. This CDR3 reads CASRAGQGPGNTIYF. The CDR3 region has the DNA TGTGCCAGCAGGGCGGGACAGGGCCCTGGAAACACCATATATTTT.

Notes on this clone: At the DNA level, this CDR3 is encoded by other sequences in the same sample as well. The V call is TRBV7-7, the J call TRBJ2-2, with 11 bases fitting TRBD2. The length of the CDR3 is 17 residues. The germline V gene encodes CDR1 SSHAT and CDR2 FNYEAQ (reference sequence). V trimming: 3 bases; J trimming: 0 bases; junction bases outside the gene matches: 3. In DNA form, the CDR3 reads TGTGCCAGCAGCTTGAGGACTAGCGGGCCGAACACCGGGGAGCTGTTTTTT. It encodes CASSLRTSGPNTGELFF.